This T cell receptor (beta chain) comes out of a study of blood T cell repertoires in COVID-19. Study background: T cells, B-cell-depleted T cells, or PBMCs supplied cDNA or gDNA.

Using immunoSEQ multiplex PCR, the repertoire was profiled, and TCRdb retains in-frame clones only, with some absent. The data hold about 290,000 clones, with 85% observed a single time. The germline V gene has CDR1 MDHEN and CDR2 SYDVKM. The CDR3 spans 13 residues. Trimming cost V 10 bases and J 0 bases, with 10 bases left between them. The chain links TRBV28 to TRBJ1-5; D gene unclear. The sequencing input was peripheral blood. This clonotype was obtained from a woman in her forties or fifties with active or convalescent COVID-19. The CDR3 sequence: CATTAVSNQPQHF. The CDR3 DNA sequence: TGTGCCACCACCGCAGTTAGCAATCAGCCCCAGCATTTT.